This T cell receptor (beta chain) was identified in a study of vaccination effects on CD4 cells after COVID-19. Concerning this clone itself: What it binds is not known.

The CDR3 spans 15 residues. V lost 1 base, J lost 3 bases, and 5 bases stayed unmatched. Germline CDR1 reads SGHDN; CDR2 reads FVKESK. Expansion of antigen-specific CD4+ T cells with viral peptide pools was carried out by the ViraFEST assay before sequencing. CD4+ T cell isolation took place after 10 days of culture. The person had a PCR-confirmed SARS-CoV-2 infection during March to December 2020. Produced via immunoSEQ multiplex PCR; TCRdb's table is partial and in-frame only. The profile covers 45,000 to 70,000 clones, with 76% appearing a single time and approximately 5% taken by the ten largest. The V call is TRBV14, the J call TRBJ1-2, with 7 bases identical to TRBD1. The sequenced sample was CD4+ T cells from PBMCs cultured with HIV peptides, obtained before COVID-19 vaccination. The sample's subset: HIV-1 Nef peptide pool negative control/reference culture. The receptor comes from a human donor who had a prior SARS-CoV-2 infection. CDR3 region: CASSQGWGTDYGYTF. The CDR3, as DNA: TGTGCCAGCAGCCAAGGATGGGGGACAGACTATGGCTACACCTTC.